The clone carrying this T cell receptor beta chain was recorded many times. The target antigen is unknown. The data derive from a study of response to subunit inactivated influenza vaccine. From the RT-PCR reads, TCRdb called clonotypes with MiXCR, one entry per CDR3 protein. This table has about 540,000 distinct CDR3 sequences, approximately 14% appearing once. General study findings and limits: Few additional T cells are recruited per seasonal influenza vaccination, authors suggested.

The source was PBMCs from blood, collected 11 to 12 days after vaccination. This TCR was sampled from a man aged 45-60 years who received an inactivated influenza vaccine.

The CDR3 reads CASTMLGANTGELFF. CDR3 nucleotide sequence: TGTGCCAGCACTATGCTGGGGGCCAACACCGGGGAGCTGTTTTTT. The V and J genes are TRBV7-3 and TRBJ2-2; perhaps TRBD1 as D (6 bases). CDR1 is SGHTA and CDR2 is FQGTGA in the germline V gene. The V and J ends lost 7 bases and 2 bases respectively, with 14 bases between them. The CDR3 loop spans 15 amino acids. Combining the CDR3 with reference TRBV7-3 and TRBJ2-2 gives the whole variable domain GAGVSQTPSNKVTEKGKYVELRCDPISGHTALYWYRQSLGQGPEFLIYFQGTGAADDSGLPNDRFFAVRPEGSVSTLKIQRTERGDSAVYLCASTMLGANTGELFFGEGSRLTVL.